The subject of this entry is one TCR beta chain. Its antigen is not known. This sample was included in a study of CD8 T cells in ankylosing spondylitis. General study findings and limits: Disease-linked clones were reportedly significantly enriched in matched ankylosing spondylitis synovial fluid. CD8+ cells made up the disease-linked clones, which were relatively rare in peripheral blood. Seemingly characteristic of ankylosing spondylitis blood was a TCR beta motif consisting of 7 or 8 highly homologous variants.

Scientists made TCR beta libraries using quantitative 5'-RACE with molecular barcodes. TCRdb processed the 5' RACE reads anew with MiXCR; each CDR3 protein has one entry. The top ten clones hold around 12% of a sample with just over 350,000 distinct CDR3 sequences, approximately 20% of them seen once. Germline CDR1 is MNHNS and CDR2 is SASEGT. V shed 5 bases, J shed 4 bases, and the junction held 10 bases outside the gene matches. This CDR3 region has 15 residues. This receptor was taken from a male donor with ankylosing spondylitis or in good health (not recorded which). The chain combines TRBV6-1 with TRBJ2-7; 8 bases map to TRBD1. Sequencing was carried out using blood, either unsorted or a sorted T cell fraction (not recorded which). The CDR3 nucleotides read TGTGCCAGCAGTATTGAGGACAGGGTGGCATACGAGCAGTACTTC. Translated: CASSIEDRVAYEQYF.